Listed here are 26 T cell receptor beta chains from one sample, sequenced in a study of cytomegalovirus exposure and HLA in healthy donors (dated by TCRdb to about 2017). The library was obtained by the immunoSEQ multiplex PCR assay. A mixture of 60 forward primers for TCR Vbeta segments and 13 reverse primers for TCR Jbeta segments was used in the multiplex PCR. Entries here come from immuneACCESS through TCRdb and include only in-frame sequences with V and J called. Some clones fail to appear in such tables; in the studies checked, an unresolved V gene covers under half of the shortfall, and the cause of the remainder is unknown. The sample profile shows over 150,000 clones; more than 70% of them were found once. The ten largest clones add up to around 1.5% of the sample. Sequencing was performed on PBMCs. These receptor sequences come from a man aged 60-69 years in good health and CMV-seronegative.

CDR3 in amino acids: CASSSLPGQGTYEQYF. CDR3 in DNA: TGTGCCAGCAGTTCCCTCCCGGGACAGGGGACATACGAGCAGTACTTC. The V and J genes are TRBV6-5 and TRBJ2-7; 10 nucleotides line up with TRBD1. The CDR3 is 16 residues long. The V gene's germline CDR1 is MNHEY and CDR2 SVGAGI. V lost 4 bases and J lost 4; bases outside the gene matches: 10.

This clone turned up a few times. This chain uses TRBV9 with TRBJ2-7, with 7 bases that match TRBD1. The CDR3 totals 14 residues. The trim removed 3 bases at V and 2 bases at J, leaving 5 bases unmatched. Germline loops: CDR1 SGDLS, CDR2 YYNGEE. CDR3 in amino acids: CASSGRDRTYEQYF. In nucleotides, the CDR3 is TGTGCCAGCAGCGGCCGGGACAGAACCTACGAGCAGTACTTC. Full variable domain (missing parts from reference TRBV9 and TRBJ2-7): DSGVTQTPKHLITATGQRVTLRCSPRSGDLSVYWYQQSLDQGLQFLIQYYNGEERAKGNILERFSAQQFPDLHSELNLSSLELGDSALYFCASSGRDRTYEQYFGPGTRLTVT.

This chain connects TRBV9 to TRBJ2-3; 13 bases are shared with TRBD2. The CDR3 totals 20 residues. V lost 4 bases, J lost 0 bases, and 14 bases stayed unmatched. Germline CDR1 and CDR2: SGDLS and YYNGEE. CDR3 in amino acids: CASSKRQGWTSGGSTDTQYF. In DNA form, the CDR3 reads TGTGCCAGCAGCAAAAGACAGGGTTGGACTAGCGGGGGCAGCACAGATACGCAGTATTTT.

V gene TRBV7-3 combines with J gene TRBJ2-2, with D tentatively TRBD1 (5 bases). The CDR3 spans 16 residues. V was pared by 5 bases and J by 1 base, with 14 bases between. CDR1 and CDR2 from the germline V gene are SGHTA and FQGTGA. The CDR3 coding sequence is TGTGCCAGCAGCCCCCGTTCAAGGGGGAACACCGGGGAGCTGTTTTTT. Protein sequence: CASSPRSRGNTGELFF.

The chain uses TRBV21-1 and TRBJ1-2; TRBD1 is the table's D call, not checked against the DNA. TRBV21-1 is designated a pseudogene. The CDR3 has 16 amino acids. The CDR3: CASTFKTDRGLGGYTF. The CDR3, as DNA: TGTGCCAGCACCTTCAAGACGGACAGGGGGCTCGGTGGCTACACCTTC.

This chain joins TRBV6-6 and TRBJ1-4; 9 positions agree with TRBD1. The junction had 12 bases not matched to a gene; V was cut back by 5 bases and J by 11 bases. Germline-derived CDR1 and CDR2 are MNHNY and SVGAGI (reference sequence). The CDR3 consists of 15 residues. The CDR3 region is CASSGRTGALGKLFF. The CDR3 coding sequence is TGTGCCAGCAGTGGTAGGACAGGGGCGTTAGGGAAACTGTTTTTT.

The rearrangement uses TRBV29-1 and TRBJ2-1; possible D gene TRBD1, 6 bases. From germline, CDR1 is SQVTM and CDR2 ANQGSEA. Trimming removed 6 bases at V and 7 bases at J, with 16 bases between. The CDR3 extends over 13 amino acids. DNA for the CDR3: TGCAGCGTAGCCGTGGGGGCAGTTAATGAGCAGTTCTTC. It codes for CSVAVGAVNEQFF.

The CDR3 sequence: CASRPLGQQRTGELFF. The CDR3 nucleotides are TGCGCCAGCAGGCCCCTTGGGCAACAAAGGACCGGGGAGCTGTTTTTT. The chain links TRBV5-1 to TRBJ2-2; D uncertain. The V gene lost 5 bases and the J gene lost 5 bases, with 19 bases spanning the gap. Germline V CDR1 and CDR2: SGHRS, YFSETQ. This CDR3 has 16 residues.

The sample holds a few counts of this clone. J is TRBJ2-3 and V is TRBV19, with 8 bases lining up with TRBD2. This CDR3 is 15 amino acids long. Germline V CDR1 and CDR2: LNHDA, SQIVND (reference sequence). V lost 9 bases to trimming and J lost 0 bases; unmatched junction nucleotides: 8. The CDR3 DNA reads TGTGCCAGCTCTGGGCCTAGCGGGAGCACAGATACGCAGTATTTT. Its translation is CASSGPSGSTDTQYF. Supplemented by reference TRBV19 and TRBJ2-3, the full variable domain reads DGGITQSPKYLFRKEGQNVTLSCEQNLNHDAMYWYRQDPGQGLRLIYYSQIVNDFQKGDIAEGYSVSREKKESFPLTVTSAQKNPTAFYLCASSGPSGSTDTQYFGPGTRLTVL.

The CDR3: CASRLDRESYNEQFF. The CDR3 DNA reads TGCGCCAGCAGGCTCGACAGGGAATCCTACAATGAGCAGTTCTTC. This sequence joins TRBV4-1 and TRBJ2-1; TRBD1 matches 7 bases. Losses at the gene ends were 6 bases for V and 1 base for J; bases not matched to a gene: 6. This CDR3 is built from 15 residues. The germline V gene encodes CDR1 MGHRA and CDR2 YSYEKL.

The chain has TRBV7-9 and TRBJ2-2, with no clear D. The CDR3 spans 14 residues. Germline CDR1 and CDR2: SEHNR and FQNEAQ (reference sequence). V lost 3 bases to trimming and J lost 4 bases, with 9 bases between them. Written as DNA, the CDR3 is TGTGCCAGCAGCTTCCCACGGGTCACCGGGGAGCTGTTTTTT. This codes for CASSFPRVTGELFF.

In DNA, the CDR3 is TGTGCCAGTCGAGGAGCTCTTTTCGACTATGGCTACACCTTC. Its protein is CASRGALFDYGYTF. The chain is built from TRBV28 and TRBJ1-2; D remains ambiguous. The CDR3 is 14 amino acids. V was cut by 9 bases and J by 3 bases, with 17 bases left in between. CDR1 is MDHEN and CDR2 is SYDVKM in the germline V gene.

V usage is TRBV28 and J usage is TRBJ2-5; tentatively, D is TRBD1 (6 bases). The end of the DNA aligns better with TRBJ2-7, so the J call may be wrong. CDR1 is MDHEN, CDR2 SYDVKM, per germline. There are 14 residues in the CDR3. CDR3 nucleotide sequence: TGTGCCAGCAGGCTGGACAGCAACTCCTACGAGCAGTACTTC. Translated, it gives CASRLDSNSYEQYF.

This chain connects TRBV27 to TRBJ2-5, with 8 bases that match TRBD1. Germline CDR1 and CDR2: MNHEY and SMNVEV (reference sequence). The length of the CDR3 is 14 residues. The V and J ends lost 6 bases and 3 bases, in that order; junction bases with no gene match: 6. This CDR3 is CASRKPDREETQYF. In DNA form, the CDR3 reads TGTGCCAGCAGAAAACCGGACAGGGAAGAGACCCAGTACTTC.

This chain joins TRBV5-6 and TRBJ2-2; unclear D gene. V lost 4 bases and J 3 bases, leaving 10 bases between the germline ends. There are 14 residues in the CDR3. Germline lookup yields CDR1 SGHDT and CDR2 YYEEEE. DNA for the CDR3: TGTGCCAGCAGCCTACCTCGGGACACCGGGGAGCTGTTTTTT. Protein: CASSLPRDTGELFF.

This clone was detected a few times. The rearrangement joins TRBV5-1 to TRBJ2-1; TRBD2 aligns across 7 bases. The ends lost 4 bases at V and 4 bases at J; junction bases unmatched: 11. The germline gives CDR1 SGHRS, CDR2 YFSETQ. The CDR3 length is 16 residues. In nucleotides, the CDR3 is TGCGCCAGCAGCGCCCGGGCTAGCGGCCCTTACAATGAGCAGTTCTTC. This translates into CASSARASGPYNEQFF.

The CDR3 spells CASSSSTDTQYF. In nucleotides, the CDR3 is TGCGCCAGCAGCAGCAGCACAGATACGCAGTATTTT. This chain uses TRBV5-1 with TRBJ2-3, with D unresolved. The CDR3 sequence is 12 residues long. Germline CDR1 reads SGHRS; CDR2 reads YFSETQ. V gave up 4 bases and J gave up 0 bases, with 3 bases separating them.

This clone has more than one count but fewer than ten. The CDR3 DNA follows: TGTGCCAGCAGTTCGACAGGGGACACCGGGGAGCTGTTTTTT. As protein: CASSSTGDTGELFF. This chain connects TRBV6-5 to TRBJ2-2; 8 bases match TRBD1. Per the germline V gene, CDR1 is MNHEY and CDR2 is SVGAGI. Unmatched junction bases numbered 1, after V lost 4 bases and J lost 3 bases. This CDR3 is built from 14 residues.

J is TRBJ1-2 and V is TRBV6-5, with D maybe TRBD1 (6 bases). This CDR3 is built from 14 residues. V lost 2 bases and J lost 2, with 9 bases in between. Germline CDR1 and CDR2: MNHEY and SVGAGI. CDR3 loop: CASSYDRTNYGYTF. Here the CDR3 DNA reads TGTGCCAGCAGTTACGACAGGACCAACTATGGCTACACCTTC.

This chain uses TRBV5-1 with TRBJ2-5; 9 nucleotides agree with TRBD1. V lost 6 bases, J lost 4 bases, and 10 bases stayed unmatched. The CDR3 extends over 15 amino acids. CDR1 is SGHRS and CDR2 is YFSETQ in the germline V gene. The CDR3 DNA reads TGCGCCAGCACCCTCATGGGACAGGGAGGAGAGACCCAGTACTTC. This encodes CASTLMGQGGETQYF.

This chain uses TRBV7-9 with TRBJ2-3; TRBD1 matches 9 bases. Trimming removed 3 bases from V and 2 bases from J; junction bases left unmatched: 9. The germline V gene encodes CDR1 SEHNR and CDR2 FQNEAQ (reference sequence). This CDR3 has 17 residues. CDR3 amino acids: CASSLSRDRDITDTQYF. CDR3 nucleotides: TGTGCCAGCAGCTTGAGCCGGGACAGGGACATCACAGATACGCAGTATTTT.

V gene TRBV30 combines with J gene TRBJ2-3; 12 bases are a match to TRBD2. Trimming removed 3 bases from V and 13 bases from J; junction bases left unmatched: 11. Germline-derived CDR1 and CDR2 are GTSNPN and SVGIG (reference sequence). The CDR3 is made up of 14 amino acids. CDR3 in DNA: TGTGCCTGGAGGTCGACTAGCGGGAGCCTCCGGGAGTATTTT. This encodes CAWRSTSGSLREYF.

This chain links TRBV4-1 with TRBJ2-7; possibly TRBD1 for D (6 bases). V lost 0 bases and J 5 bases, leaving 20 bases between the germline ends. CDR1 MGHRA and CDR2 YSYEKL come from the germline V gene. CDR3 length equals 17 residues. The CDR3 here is CASSQEWPGALSHEQYF. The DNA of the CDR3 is TGCGCCAGCAGCCAAGAATGGCCAGGGGCACTGAGCCACGAGCAGTACTTC.

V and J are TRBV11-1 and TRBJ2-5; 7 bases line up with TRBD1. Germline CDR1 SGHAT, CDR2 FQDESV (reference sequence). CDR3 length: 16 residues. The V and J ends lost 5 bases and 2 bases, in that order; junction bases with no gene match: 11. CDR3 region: CASSQRQGRHQETQYF. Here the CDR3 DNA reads TGTGCCAGCAGCCAAAGACAGGGTCGGCATCAAGAGACCCAGTACTTC.

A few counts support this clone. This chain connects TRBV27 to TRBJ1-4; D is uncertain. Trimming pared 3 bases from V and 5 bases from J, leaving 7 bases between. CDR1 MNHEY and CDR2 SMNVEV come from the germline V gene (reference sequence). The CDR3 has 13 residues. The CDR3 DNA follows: TGTGCCAGCAGTTTCGGCGGGAATGAAAAACTGTTTTTT. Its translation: CASSFGGNEKLFF.

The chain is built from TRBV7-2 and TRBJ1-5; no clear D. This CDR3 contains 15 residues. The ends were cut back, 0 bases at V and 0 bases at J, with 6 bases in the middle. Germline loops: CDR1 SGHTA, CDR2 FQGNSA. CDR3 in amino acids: CASSLAAGSNQPQHF. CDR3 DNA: TGTGCCAGCAGCTTAGCAGCAGGTAGCAATCAGCCCCAGCATTTT.